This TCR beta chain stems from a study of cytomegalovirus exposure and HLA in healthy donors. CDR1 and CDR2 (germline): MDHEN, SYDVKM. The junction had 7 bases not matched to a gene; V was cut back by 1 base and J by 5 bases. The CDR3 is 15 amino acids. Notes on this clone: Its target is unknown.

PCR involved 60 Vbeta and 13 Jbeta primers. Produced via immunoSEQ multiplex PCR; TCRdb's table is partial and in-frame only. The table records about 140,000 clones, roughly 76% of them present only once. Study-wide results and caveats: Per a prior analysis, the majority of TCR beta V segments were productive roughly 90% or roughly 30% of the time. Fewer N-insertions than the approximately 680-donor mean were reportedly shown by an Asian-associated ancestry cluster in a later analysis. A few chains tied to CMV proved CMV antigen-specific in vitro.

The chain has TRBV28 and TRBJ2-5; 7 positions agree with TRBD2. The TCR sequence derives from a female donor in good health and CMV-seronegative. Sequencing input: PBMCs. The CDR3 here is CASSLYAGELETQYF. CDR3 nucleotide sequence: TGTGCCAGCAGTTTATACGCGGGAGAACTGGAGACCCAGTACTTC.